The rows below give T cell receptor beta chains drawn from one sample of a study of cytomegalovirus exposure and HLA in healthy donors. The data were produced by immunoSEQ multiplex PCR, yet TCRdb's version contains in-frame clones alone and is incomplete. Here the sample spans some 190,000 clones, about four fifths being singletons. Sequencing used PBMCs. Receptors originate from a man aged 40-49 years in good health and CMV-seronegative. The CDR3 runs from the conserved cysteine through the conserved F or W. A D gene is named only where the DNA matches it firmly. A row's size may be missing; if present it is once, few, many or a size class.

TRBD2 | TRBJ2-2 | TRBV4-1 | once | CASSLAVRLAGATGELFF | TGCGCCAGCAGCCTCGCGGTCCGACTAGCGGGAGCGACCGGGGAGCTGTTTTTT
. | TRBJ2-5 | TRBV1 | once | CTSSPVAGGETQYF | TGCACCAGCAGCCCAGTAGCGGGCGGGGAGACCCAGTACTTC
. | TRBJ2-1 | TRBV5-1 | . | CASSLDYDEQFF | TGCGCCAGCAGCTTGGACTATGATGAGCAGTTCTTC
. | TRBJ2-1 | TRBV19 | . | CASMGDGTEAYNEQFF | TGTGCCAGTATGGGGGATGGGACTGAAGCATACAATGAGCAGTTCTTC
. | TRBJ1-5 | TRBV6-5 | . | CASSYDRNNQPQHF | TGTGCCAGCAGCTACGACAGGAACAATCAGCCCCAGCATTTT
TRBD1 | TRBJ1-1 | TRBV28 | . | CASSPTPGQGAIEAFF | TGTGCCAGCAGTCCTACCCCCGGACAGGGAGCCATTGAAGCTTTCTTT
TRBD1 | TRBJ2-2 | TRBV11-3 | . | CASIPYRGLGNTGELFF | TGTGCCAGCATACCGTACAGGGGCCTCGGGAACACCGGGGAGCTGTTTTTT
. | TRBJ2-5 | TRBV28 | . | CASSFRGLKAARRETQYF | TGTGCCAGCAGTTTCCGGGGTTTAAAAGCGGCCAGGCGAGAGACCCAGTACTTC
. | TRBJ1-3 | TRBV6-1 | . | CASSALANSGNTIYF | TGTGCCAGCAGTGCCCTGGCCAACTCTGGAAACACCATATATTTT
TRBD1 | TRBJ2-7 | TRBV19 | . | CASSKRQGPYEQYF | TGTGCCAGTAGTAAACGACAGGGACCCTACGAGCAGTACTTC
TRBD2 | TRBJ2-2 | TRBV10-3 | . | CAITTSGVGNTGELFF | TGTGCCATCACCACCAGCGGGGTAGGCAACACCGGGGAGCTGTTTTTT
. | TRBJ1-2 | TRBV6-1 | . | CASKDNNYGYTF | TGTGCCAGCAAGGACAATAACTATGGCTACACCTTC